Below, 26 T cell receptor beta chains from the same sample are listed, as sequenced in a study of Graves' ophthalmopathy and Graves' hyperthyroidism. RNA transcripts were the source from which TCR beta CDR3 regions were amplified. Second-round multiplex PCR came after first-round RT-PCR with HTBI primers. MiXCR, applied by TCRdb to the multiplex PCR reads, yields one record per CDR3 protein. This table has 300,000 to 400,000 distinct CDR3 sequences, roughly a sixth appearing once. The sequenced sample was peripheral blood. These TCRs come from an adult man with Graves' ophthalmopathy.

This clonotype has at least ten counts. The chain joins TRBV24-1 to TRBJ1-5; 10 nucleotides line up with TRBD1. The CDR3 spans 15 residues. CDR1 and CDR2 from the germline V gene are KGHDR and SFDVKD. Trimming cost V 3 bases and J 6 bases; bases outside gene matches: 4. CDR3 coding DNA: TGTGCCACCAGTGATAGGGGACAGGGGCCTCAGCCCCAGCATTTT. Translated, it gives CATSDRGQGPQPQHF.

Many counts were recorded for this clonotype. The CDR3 region has the DNA TGTGCCAGTAGGGGGACAGGGAGTTCCTACGAGCAGTACTTC. Translating it yields CASRGTGSSYEQYF. J is TRBJ2-7 and V is TRBV6-2 or TRBV6-3, with 9 bases aligning to TRBD1. CDR1 and CDR2 from the germline V gene are MNHEY and SVGEGT. After removal of 9 bases from V and 1 base from J, the junction contained 7 bases not matched to a gene. The CDR3 covers 14 residues.

Here the CDR3 reads CAISTGIDNSPLHF. CDR3 in DNA: TGTGCCATAAGTACCGGCATCGATAATTCACCCCTCCACTTT. The chain uses TRBV10-3 and TRBJ1-6; the D is unclear. Trimming stripped 9 bases from V and 5 bases from J, with 14 bases between. This CDR3 is built from 14 residues. The germline V gene encodes CDR1 ENHRY and CDR2 SYGVKD.

This clonotype has ten or more counts. The chain recombines TRBV12-3 or TRBV12-4 with TRBJ2-7; maybe TRBD1 (6 bases). Between the trimmed V and J ends, which lost 2 bases and 1 base, there was a span of 12 bases. CDR3 length: 15 residues. CDR3 in amino acids: CASSLRGGTSYEQYF. Here the CDR3 DNA reads TGTGCCAGCAGTTTAAGAGGGGGAACTTCCTACGAGCAGTACTTC.

This clonotype showed up many times. The genes are TRBV30 and TRBJ2-5; TRBD1 matches 9 bases. This CDR3 is 14 amino acids long. With V trimmed by 3 bases and J by 5 bases, 7 bases remained unmatched. The germline V gene encodes CDR1 GTSNPN and CDR2 SVGIG (reference sequence). The chain's CDR3 is CAWRTTGGGETQYF. The CDR3 DNA follows: TGTGCCTGGAGGACAACAGGGGGCGGGGAGACCCAGTACTTC. The complete variable domain, with remaining parts taken from reference TRBV30 and TRBJ2-5, reads SQTIHQWPATLVQPVGSPLSLECTVEGTSNPNLYWYRQAAGRGLQLLFYSVGIGQISSEVPQNLSASRPQDRQFILSSKKLLLSDSGFYLCAWRTTGGGETQYFGPGTRLLVL.

This clonotype was seen many times. This rearrangement joins TRBV6-1 to TRBJ1-5; D perhaps matches TRBD1 (5 bases). This CDR3 comprises 14 residues. Germline V gives CDR1 MNHNS, CDR2 SASEGT. V lost 8 bases and J 4 bases, leaving 15 bases between the germline ends. CDR3 DNA sequence: TGTGCCAGCTTGGGGGAGGGGTCAAATCAGCCCCAGCATTTT. As protein: CASLGEGSNQPQHF.

The gene calls are TRBV12-3 or TRBV12-4 and TRBJ2-5; unclear D gene. V lost 3 bases and J 4 bases, leaving 12 bases between the germline ends. The CDR3 sequence is 14 residues long. This chain's CDR3 is CASSFSAQRETQYF. DNA for the CDR3: TGTGCCAGCAGTTTCTCGGCCCAGCGAGAGACCCAGTACTTC.

This clonotype was detected ten times or more. The V call is TRBV24-1, the J call TRBJ2-5, with 12 bases matching TRBD1. Germline lookup yields CDR1 KGHDR and CDR2 SFDVKD. The CDR3 extends over 16 amino acids. V lost 3 bases and J lost 5; bases outside the gene matches: 6. The CDR3 DNA sequence: TGTGCCACCAGTGATGGCCGGGACAGGGGGCTCGAGACCCAGTACTTC. It encodes CATSDGRDRGLETQYF.

At least ten counts were recorded for this clonotype. The gene calls are TRBV7-8 and TRBJ2-2; tentatively, D is TRBD1 or TRBD2 (6 bases each). Germline CDR1 SGHVS, CDR2 FQNEAQ. The V end was cut by 5 bases, the J end by 5 bases, with 18 bases between. The CDR3 totals 16 residues. CDR3 loop: CASSPRGLAQTGELFF. CDR3 nucleotide sequence: TGTGCCAGCAGCCCCCGGGGGCTAGCCCAAACCGGGGAGCTGTTTTTT.

This clonotype was recorded only once. The chain is built from TRBV12-3 or TRBV12-4 and TRBJ1-5; D remains unclear. This CDR3 region has 15 residues. Trimming left V 6 bases short and J 2 bases short, with 14 bases between. CDR3 sequence (DNA): TGTGCCAGCAGCCCGGACGGTTTAGGCAATCAGCCCCAGCATTTT. Protein: CASSPDGLGNQPQHF.

This clonotype was picked up many times. This rearrangement joins TRBV28 to TRBJ2-6; possible D gene TRBD1, 6 bases. The CDR3 covers 16 residues. The V gene's germline CDR1 is MDHEN and CDR2 SYDVKM. Trimming stripped 4 bases from V and 1 base from J, with 11 bases between. The CDR3 sequence: CASSSTGRSGANVLTF. In nucleotides, the CDR3 is TGTGCCAGCAGTTCGACAGGTCGATCTGGGGCCAACGTCCTGACTTTC.

This clonotype showed up many times. Here the CDR3 DNA reads TGTGCCAGCAGCTTAGCCAGGGAGTCCTACGAGCAGTACTTC. Translation: CASSLARESYEQYF. The genes are TRBV7-9 and TRBJ2-7, with D possibly being TRBD1 or TRBD2 (5 bases each). The CDR3 is 14 amino acids. V dropped 0 bases and J dropped 1 base, with 7 bases sitting between them. Looked up from germline, CDR1 is SEHNR and CDR2 is FQNEAQ (reference sequence).

This clonotype occurred many times. This rearrangement joins TRBV7-2 to TRBJ2-5; no clear D. Deletions cut 5 bases from V and 5 bases from J, with 12 bases between. CDR1 and CDR2 from the germline V gene are SGHTA and FQGNSA. CDR3 size: 13 residues. CDR3: CASSPPSQETQYF. The CDR3 nucleotides read TGTGCCAGCAGCCCCCCATCCCAGGAGACCCAGTACTTC.

This clonotype was detected many times. The CDR3: CSVEWQGGGYEQYF. The CDR3, as DNA: TGCAGCGTTGAGTGGCAGGGAGGGGGCTACGAGCAGTACTTC. The chain joins TRBV29-1 to TRBJ2-7; a possible D gene is TRBD2 (7 bases). Germline CDR1 and CDR2: SQVTM and ANQGSEA. The CDR3 is 14 residues long. V shed 3 bases and J shed 3 bases, with 15 bases lying between them.

This clonotype was seen ten or more times. V gene TRBV2 combines with J gene TRBJ2-5; TRBD1 is a possible D gene (5 bases). Trimming pared 2 bases from V and 1 base from J, leaving 8 bases between. The CDR3 totals 14 residues. Germline V CDR1 and CDR2: SNHLY, FYNNEI. CDR3 bases: TGTGCCAGCAGTGAATGGGGCCCCCAAGAGACCCAGTACTTC. It specifies CASSEWGPQETQYF. The whole variable domain, remainder taken from reference TRBV2 and TRBJ2-5, is EPEVTQTPSHQVTQMGQEVILRCVPISNHLYFYWYRQILGQKVEFLVSFYNNEISEKSEIFDDQFSVERPDGSNFTLKIRSTKLEDSAMYFCASSEWGPQETQYFGPGTRLLVL.

This clonotype was observed at least ten times. The CDR3 spells CASSFPGVDTEAFF. The CDR3 region has the DNA TGTGCCAGCAGCTTCCCGGGGGTTGACACTGAAGCTTTCTTT. The chain recombines TRBV11-2 with TRBJ1-1; D may be TRBD1 (5 bases). The CDR3 contains 14 residues. Trimming stripped 3 bases from V and 3 bases from J, with 11 bases between. Germline loops: CDR1 SGHAT, CDR2 FQNNGV. The full variable domain, completed using reference TRBV11-2 and TRBJ1-1, is EAGVAQSPRYKIIEKRQSVAFWCNPISGHATLYWYQQILGQGPKLLIQFQNNGVVDDSQLPKDRFSAERLKGVDSTLKIQPAKLEDSAVYLCASSFPGVDTEAFFGQGTRLTVV.

The rearrangement joins TRBV6-5 to TRBJ1-1; no clear D gene. The germline V gene has CDR1 MNHEY and CDR2 SVGAGI. V lost 1 base and J 3 bases, leaving 6 bases between the germline ends. The CDR3 extends over 13 amino acids. CDR3 in DNA: TGTGCCAGCAGTTACTACGGATACACTGAAGCTTTCTTT. This encodes CASSYYGYTEAFF.

There are many counts of this clonotype. V usage is TRBV20-1 and J usage is TRBJ2-7; D is possibly TRBD1 (5 bases). Germline V gene sequence: CDR1 DFQATT, CDR2 SNEGSKA (reference sequence). V was trimmed by 3 bases and J by 5 bases, leaving 17 bases between them. This CDR3 region has 14 residues. CDR3: CSASETGRVHEQYF. CDR3 DNA sequence: TGCAGTGCTAGTGAGACGGGCAGGGTCCACGAGCAGTACTTC.

This clonotype was counted many times. The chain couples TRBV11-1 to TRBJ1-2; 12 bases fit TRBD1. Per the germline V gene, CDR1 is SGHAT and CDR2 is FQDESV (reference sequence). J lost 0 bases, V lost 5 bases, and 4 bases had no gene match. This CDR3 has 16 amino acids. CDR3: CASSAGTGGPNYGYTF. In DNA form, the CDR3 reads TGTGCCAGCAGCGCAGGGACAGGGGGCCCTAACTATGGCTACACCTTC. Drawing the rest from reference TRBV11-1 and TRBJ1-2, the complete variable domain is EAEVAQSPRYKITEKSQAVAFWCDPISGHATLYWYRQILGQGPELLVQFQDESVVDDSQLPKDRFSAERLKGVDSTLKIQPAELGDSAMYLCASSAGTGGPNYGYTFGSGTRLTVV.

This clonotype was counted ten times or more. V is TRBV4-1 and J is TRBJ2-7; D possibly corresponds to TRBD2 (6 bases). This CDR3 contains 15 residues. CDR1 MGHRA and CDR2 YSYEKL come from the germline V gene. V was pared by 5 bases and J by 2 bases, with 16 bases between. The CDR3 loop is CASSLRDLATYEQYF. In DNA form, the CDR3 reads TGCGCCAGCAGCTTACGGGACTTAGCGACCTACGAGCAGTACTTC.

This clonotype was picked up many times. This chain links TRBV24-1 with TRBJ1-1; D possibly corresponds to TRBD1 (6 bases). Germline CDR1 is KGHDR and CDR2 is SFDVKD. The V end lost 4 bases, the J end lost 4 bases, and 15 bases lay between the germline ends. The CDR3 is made up of 15 amino acids. The CDR3 nucleotides are TGTGCCACCAGTGACCCCAGGGGACCGGGCACTGAAGCTTTCTTT. This codes for CATSDPRGPGTEAFF.

This clonotype was counted many times. The CDR3 DNA reads as TGTGCCATCAGCCGAGGACAGGGAAACACCATATATTTT. Protein product: CAISRGQGNTIYF. The chain has TRBV10-3 and TRBJ1-3, with a weak D call TRBD1 (6 bases). The V gene lost 6 bases and the J gene lost 4 bases, with 10 bases spanning the gap. This CDR3 is 13 amino acids long. CDR1 is ENHRY and CDR2 is SYGVKD in the germline V gene.

The table lists this clonotype with many counts. The rearrangement joins TRBV29-1 to TRBJ2-2; D possibly corresponds to TRBD2 (5 bases). The CDR3 length is 13 residues. Trimming shortened V by 7 bases and J by 6 bases, and 15 bases separated the two germline ends. The germline V gene has CDR1 SQVTM and CDR2 ANQGSEA. In DNA form, the CDR3 reads TGCAGCGGATGGACGGGAACAGCCGGGGAGCTGTTTTTT. Amino acids: CSGWTGTAGELFF.

V gene TRBV19 combines with J gene TRBJ2-2; 7 bases map to TRBD2. There are 16 residues in the CDR3. V dropped 5 bases and J dropped 3; count of bases not matched to a gene: 9. Germline V lookup: CDR1 LNHDA, CDR2 SQIVND (reference sequence). CDR3 residues: CASSPRASGYTGELFF. The CDR3 DNA follows: TGTGCCAGTAGTCCTCGGGCTAGCGGATACACCGGGGAGCTGTTTTTT.

This clonotype was counted at least ten times. J is TRBJ1-1 and V is TRBV20-1, with unresolved D. V lost 7 bases and J 1 base, leaving 7 bases between the germline ends. The CDR3 has 11 amino acids. The germline CDR1 and CDR2 sequences are DFQATT and SNEGSKA (reference sequence). CDR3 sequence (DNA): TGCAGTGAGGAGGGGAACACTGAAGCTTTCTTT. This codes for CSEEGNTEAFF.

A remark on this clonotype: A single base separates this from a much larger clone, so it may be a read error. The chain is built from TRBV30 and TRBJ1-2; tentatively, D is TRBD1 (5 bases). Between the trimmed V and J ends, which lost 4 bases and 4 bases, there was a span of 19 bases. Germline V lookup: CDR1 GTSNPN, CDR2 SVGIG (reference sequence). The CDR3 spans 15 residues. The CDR3 spells CAWNDLSGSLYGYTF. The DNA of the CDR3 is TGTGCCTGGAATGACCTCTCAGGGTCCCTCTATGGCTACACCTTC.